Following are 23 T cell receptor beta chains from one sample sequenced in a study of OX40 agonist ivuxolimab in advanced cancers. The repertoire was sequenced with immunoSEQ multiplex PCR; TCRdb's copy has only in-frame clones and lacks some. The sample has around 61,000 clones; 80% to 85% are singletons. The sequenced sample was CD4+ or CD8+ T cells sorted from blood, obtained in a trial of the OX40 agonist ivuxolimab. These TCRs come from an adult with an advanced solid tumor such as melanoma, head and neck, liver or kidney cancer.

V gene TRBV7-2 combines with J gene TRBJ1-1; D is perhaps TRBD1 (6 bases). With 7 bases removed from V and 1 base from J, the gap between germline ends came to 13 bases. CDR3 length: 14 amino acids. The germline gives CDR1 SGHTA, CDR2 FQGNSA. The CDR3 nucleotides read TGTGCCAGCAACCTGGACAGACAGAACACTGAAGCTTTCTTT. Protein product: CASNLDRQNTEAFF.

This clone was detected only a few times. This chain joins TRBV7-2 and TRBJ2-2; D is possibly TRBD1 (5 bases). The CDR3 is made up of 13 amino acids. V was pared by 5 bases and J by 5 bases, with 9 bases between. Looked up from germline, CDR1 is SGHTA and CDR2 is FQGNSA. CDR3 coding DNA: TGTGCCAGCAGCCAACAGGCGACCGGGGAGCTGTTTTTT. As protein: CASSQQATGELFF. Together with reference TRBV7-2 and TRBJ2-2, the CDR3 gives the full variable domain: GAGVSQSPSNKVTEKGKDVELRCDPISGHTALYWYRQSLGQGLEFLIYFQGNSAPDKSGLPSDRFSAERTGGSVSTLTIQRTQQEDSAVYLCASSQQATGELFFGEGSRLTVL.

The chain employs TRBV7-3 and TRBJ1-5, with D unresolved. The CDR3 consists of 15 residues. Trimming took 6 bases from V and 5 from J, leaving 17 bases between them. CDR1 SGHTA and CDR2 FQGTGA come from the germline V gene. The CDR3 nucleotides are TGTGCCAGCAGGTCACCTGGTAATCAGGATCAGCCCCAGCATTTT. Amino acid sequence: CASRSPGNQDQPQHF.

This chain joins TRBV7-8 and TRBJ1-1, with 8 bases matching TRBD1. With 4 bases clipped from V and 6 bases from J, the junction kept 7 bases outside the gene matches. The CDR3 loop spans 14 amino acids. The germline CDR1 and CDR2 sequences are SGHVS and FQNEAQ. The DNA of the CDR3 is TGTGCCAGCAGCTCCAGACAGGGGTTCGCTGAAGCTTTCTTT. Amino acid sequence: CASSSRQGFAEAFF.

V gene TRBV7-9 combines with J gene TRBJ1-1; D is possibly TRBD1 (6 bases). CDR1 is SEHNR and CDR2 is FQNEAQ in the germline V gene (reference sequence). V lost 5 bases, J lost 10 bases, and 26 bases lay in between. The length of the CDR3 is 16 residues. Here the CDR3 DNA reads TGTGCCAGCAGCCGTCCGACAGGTCCTTCGGGCGATTCAGCTTTCTTT. Protein: CASSRPTGPSGDSAFF.

This rearrangement joins TRBV5-1 to TRBJ2-5; D possibly corresponds to TRBD1 (6 bases). Looked up from germline, CDR1 is SGHRS and CDR2 is YFSETQ. The CDR3 has 13 residues. Trimming left V 4 bases short and J 12 bases short, with 19 bases between. The CDR3 region has the DNA TGCGCCAGCAGCCCGGATGGGACCACAGGGAAGTACTTC. It codes for CASSPDGTTGKYF.

This clone was picked up one time. The chain links TRBV5-6 to TRBJ2-5; no definite D call. The end of the DNA aligns better with TRBJ2-7, so the J call may be wrong. The germline V gene has CDR1 SGHDT and CDR2 YYEEEE. The CDR3 is 13 residues long. CDR3 protein: CASSFGRAYEQYF. CDR3 nucleotides: TGTGCCAGCAGCTTCGGACGGGCCTACGAGCAGTACTTC.

This chain connects TRBV5-4 to TRBJ2-7; D might be TRBD2 (7 bases). CDR3 length: 17 residues. CDR1 and CDR2 from the germline V gene are SGHNT and YYREEE (reference sequence). Trimming cost V 0 bases and J 1 base, with 17 bases left between them. The CDR3 DNA reads TGTGCCAGCAGCTTGGCCCCTGGGGGGGCGGGGTCCTACGAGCAGTACTTC. Protein product: CASSLAPGGAGSYEQYF.

The rearrangement joins TRBV19 to TRBJ2-3, with 7 bases fitting TRBD2. Germline V gene sequence: CDR1 LNHDA, CDR2 SQIVND (reference sequence). This CDR3 is 14 amino acids long. Unmatched junction bases numbered 11, after V lost 8 bases and J lost 6 bases. In DNA, the CDR3 is TGTGCCAGTGAGAGTCTGGCGGGAGCGGATACGCAGTATTTT. Amino acid sequence: CASESLAGADTQYF. Complete variable domain (other parts from reference TRBV19 and TRBJ2-3): DGGITQSPKYLFRKEGQNVTLSCEQNLNHDAMYWYRQDPGQGLRLIYYSQIVNDFQKGDIAEGYSVSREKKESFPLTVTSAQKNPTAFYLCASESLAGADTQYFGPGTRLTVL.

This chain uses TRBV5-1 with TRBJ2-5; perhaps D is TRBD1 or TRBD2 (7 bases each). V lost 0 bases and J lost 5, with 17 bases in between. Germline CDR1 and CDR2: SGHRS and YFSETQ. This CDR3 comprises 16 residues. CDR3 bases: TGCGCCAGCAGCTTGGAGGGGGCGGGAGTAGGGGAGACCCAGTACTTC. It is translated as CASSLEGAGVGETQYF.

This clone was seen just once. V and J are TRBV4-3 and TRBJ2-7; 10 bases align to TRBD2. Germline CDR1 reads LGHNA; CDR2 reads YSLEER. The ends lost 3 bases at V and 7 bases at J; junction bases unmatched: 21. The CDR3 sequence is 19 residues long. CDR3 in amino acids: CASSQRALAGEGDLGEQYF. The CDR3, as DNA: TGCGCCAGCAGCCAGCGAGCGCTAGCGGGAGAGGGGGACTTAGGGGAGCAGTACTTC.

This clone was seen a single time. J is TRBJ2-7 and V is TRBV5-4; TRBD1 aligns across 10 bases. The CDR3 sequence is 15 residues long. The V and J ends lost 3 bases and 2 bases, in that order; junction bases with no gene match: 5. Germline-derived CDR1 and CDR2 are SGHNT and YYREEE (reference sequence). The CDR3 here is CASSSGQGSPYEQYF. The CDR3 region has the DNA TGTGCCAGCAGCTCGGGACAGGGGTCGCCCTACGAGCAGTACTTC.

The gene calls are TRBV11-1 and TRBJ2-5, with D maybe TRBD2 (6 bases). The V gene's germline CDR1 is SGHAT and CDR2 FQDESV (reference sequence). The V end was cut by 5 bases, the J end by 1 base, with 20 bases between. The CDR3 sequence is 17 residues long. Written as DNA, the CDR3 is TGTGCCAGCAGCCTCTCCGGGGGAGACGGTTTCCAAGAGACCCAGTACTTC. This gives the protein CASSLSGGDGFQETQYF.

The rearrangement joins TRBV4-1 to TRBJ2-1; TRBD2 might be the D (5 bases). V was trimmed by 3 bases and J by 0 bases, leaving 18 bases between them. The CDR3 is 18 residues long. Germline-derived CDR1 and CDR2 are MGHRA and YSYEKL. CDR3 sequence (DNA): TGCGCCAGCAGCCAGTCCCCAGTGGGAGATATCTCCTACAATGAGCAGTTCTTC. Translation gives CASSQSPVGDISYNEQFF.

This chain links TRBV5-4 with TRBJ2-1; 8 bases are a match to TRBD2. With 10 bases clipped from V and 5 bases from J, the junction kept 11 bases outside the gene matches. This CDR3 contains 14 residues. The germline V gene has CDR1 SGHNT and CDR2 YYREEE (reference sequence). The CDR3 spells CAEDSTSGDNEQFF. The CDR3 DNA follows: TGTGCCGAAGATAGTACTAGCGGAGACAATGAGCAGTTCTTC.

The rearrangement links TRBV11-1 to TRBJ1-2; D is unresolved. The CDR3 loop spans 14 amino acids. Per germline, CDR1 SGHAT and CDR2 FQDESV (reference sequence). V was clipped by 3 bases and J by 4 bases, with 12 bases between them. CDR3 DNA sequence: TGTGCCAGCAGCTTCCTGTCCGACCCCTATGGCTACACCTTC. The encoded protein is CASSFLSDPYGYTF.

The chain combines TRBV2 with TRBJ2-5; 7 positions agree with TRBD1. V shed 7 bases and J 5 bases; nucleotides not matched to a gene: 13. Germline CDR1 reads SNHLY; CDR2 reads FYNNEI. This CDR3 region has 15 residues. CDR3 region: CASTPDRDMGETQYF. The CDR3 coding sequence is TGTGCCAGCACTCCTGACAGGGATATGGGTGAGACCCAGTACTTC.

For the CDR3, the DNA is TGTGCCAGTAAGACCGGGACATTTTCCTACGAGCAGTACTTC. This translates into CASKTGTFSYEQYF. This chain links TRBV28 with TRBJ2-7, with a possible D match to TRBD1 (6 bases). The CDR3 runs 14 residues. V was pared by 9 bases and J by 1 base, with 16 bases between. CDR1 and CDR2 from the germline V gene are MDHEN and SYDVKM.

The chain recombines TRBV30 with TRBJ1-3; 7 bases align to TRBD1. CDR1 and CDR2 (germline): GTSNPN, SVGIG (reference sequence). Trimming cost V 0 bases and J 0 bases; bases outside gene matches: 8. The CDR3 runs to 17 residues. CDR3 protein: CAWSVQDRFFSGNTIYF. The CDR3, as DNA: TGTGCCTGGAGTGTACAGGACAGGTTCTTCTCTGGAAACACCATATATTTT.

This chain uses TRBV30 with TRBJ2-2; 13 nucleotides match TRBD2. The CDR3 consists of 17 residues. Germline CDR1 reads GTSNPN; CDR2 reads SVGIG (reference sequence). Germline trimming cut 3 bases from V and 2 bases from J; bases unmatched to any gene: 6. This chain's CDR3 is CAWRGTSGTINTGELFF. The CDR3 DNA follows: TGTGCCTGGAGGGGGACTAGCGGGACCATAAACACCGGGGAGCTGTTTTTT.

The rearrangement links TRBV11-3 to TRBJ2-1; 11 bases match TRBD1. The CDR3 is 15 residues long. The V gene's germline CDR1 is SGHNT and CDR2 YENEEA. Unmatched junction bases numbered 6, after V lost 2 bases and J lost 9 bases. The CDR3 DNA follows: TGTGCCAGCAGCTTACTCGGACAGGGGGCGACTGAGCAGTTCTTC. It specifies CASSLLGQGATEQFF.

The rearrangement joins TRBV5-1 to TRBJ2-7; 15 bases match TRBD2. Trimming removed 1 base from V and 4 bases from J; junction bases left unmatched: 9. From germline, CDR1 is SGHRS and CDR2 YFSETQ. The CDR3 extends over 18 amino acids. In DNA form, the CDR3 reads TGCGCCAGCAGCTTGCTCTCTTGGACTAGCGGGGGGGCTTACGAGCAGTACTTC. Protein: CASSLLSWTSGGAYEQYF.

The gene calls are TRBV7-2 and TRBJ2-7, with a possible D match to TRBD1 (8 bases). This CDR3 is built from 14 residues. Trimming took 5 bases from V and 2 from J, leaving 13 bases between them. Looked up from germline, CDR1 is SGHTA and CDR2 is FQGNSA. Written as DNA, the CDR3 is TGTGCCAGCAGCGTAACAGGGGGGGCCTACGAGCAGTACTTC. Residues: CASSVTGGAYEQYF. Full variable domain (missing parts from reference TRBV7-2 and TRBJ2-7): GAGVSQSPSNKVTEKGKDVELRCDPISGHTALYWYRQSLGQGLEFLIYFQGNSAPDKSGLPSDRFSAERTGGSVSTLTIQRTQQEDSAVYLCASSVTGGAYEQYFGPGTRLTVT.